Shown below are 30 T cell receptor beta chains from a single sample sequenced in a study of T cell repertoires in cytomegalovirus infection. These TCRs are of unknown antigen specificity. TCRdb re-called the reads with MiXCR, one entry per CDR3 protein. The sample has 830,000 or so distinct CDR3 sequences, about 33% seen once; the top ten hold 12%. Sequences were derived from cultured CD8+ T cells from PBMCs, sampled from culture after CMV antigen stimulation. The source is a human donor in good health (CMV status not recorded). Some clones in this sample may be carry-over from other donors' samples.

This clonotype was detected only a few times. J is TRBJ1-1 and V is TRBV7-9; D is undetermined. CDR1 is SEHNR and CDR2 is FQNEAQ in the germline V gene (reference sequence). The CDR3 totals 11 residues. Deletions cut 5 bases from V and 5 bases from J, with 6 bases between. CDR3 residues: CASSPVTEAFF. CDR3 DNA sequence: TGTGCCAGCAGCCCAGTGACTGAAGCTTTCTTT.

V usage is TRBV27 and J usage is TRBJ2-3; D is tentatively TRBD1 or TRBD2 (5 bases each). The CDR3 sequence is 13 residues long. V lost 2 bases, J lost 5 bases, and 8 bases lay in between. The germline gives CDR1 MNHEY, CDR2 SMNVEV (reference sequence). DNA for the CDR3: TGTGCCAGCAGTTTAGACAGCGGAGATACGCAGTATTTT. Translated, it gives CASSLDSGDTQYF.

The rearrangement joins TRBV2 to TRBJ2-2; D is undetermined. CDR1 is SNHLY, CDR2 FYNNEI, per germline. Trimming stripped 7 bases from V and 5 bases from J, with 14 bases between. The CDR3 runs to 14 residues. The CDR3 nucleotides read TGTGCCAGCAACCGCAACCCAGATACCGGGGAGCTGTTTTTT. It translates to CASNRNPDTGELFF. The entire variable domain, with the rest obtained from reference TRBV2 and TRBJ2-2, is as follows: EPEVTQTPSHQVTQMGQEVILRCVPISNHLYFYWYRQILGQKVEFLVSFYNNEISEKSEIFDDQFSVERPDGSNFTLKIRSTKLEDSAMYFCASNRNPDTGELFFGEGSRLTVL.

The chain links TRBV28 to TRBJ2-7, with D hard to call. Germline V lookup: CDR1 MDHEN, CDR2 SYDVKM. V dropped 5 bases and J dropped 0 bases, with 8 bases sitting between them. The CDR3 runs 13 residues. The chain's CDR3 is CASSHKDSYEQYV. The CDR3 nucleotides read TGTGCCAGCAGTCATAAAGACTCCTACGAGCAGTACGTC.

CDR3 protein: CASSVATGTSRDTQYF. The CDR3 nucleotides read TGTGCCAGCAGCGTAGCTACGGGTACGTCCAGGGATACGCAGTATTTT. J is TRBJ2-3 and V is TRBV9; D remains ambiguous. The CDR3 covers 16 residues. Per germline, CDR1 SGDLS and CDR2 YYNGEE. Trimming removed 0 bases from V and 6 bases from J, with 17 bases in between.

This clonotype turned up a few times. The rearrangement joins TRBV7-9 to TRBJ1-1; D might be TRBD1 (5 bases). Germline loops: CDR1 SEHNR, CDR2 FQNEAQ (reference sequence). V lost 6 bases and J 1 base, leaving 15 bases between the germline ends. This CDR3 has 15 residues. CDR3: CASSSRGGENTEAFF. CDR3 bases: TGTGCCAGCAGTTCCCGGGGAGGGGAGAACACTGAAGCTTTCTTT.

Details on this clonotype: An end of the junction differs from the germline gene, which may be a read error. The chain carries TRBV10-3 and TRBJ2-7; D is undetermined. The CDR3 has 14 amino acids. The germline V gene has CDR1 ENHRY and CDR2 SYGVKD. In DNA form, the CDR3 reads TGTGCCATCAGTGAGGCAATCGAACTGTACGAGCAGCACTTC. It translates to CAISEAIELYEQHF.

This clonotype has just one count. V is TRBV9 and J is TRBJ1-2, with D tentatively TRBD1 (5 bases). The ends were cut back, 3 bases at V and 4 bases at J, with 22 bases in the middle. CDR1 is SGDLS, CDR2 YYNGEE, per germline. CDR3 length: 17 amino acids. CDR3 region: CASSGGWFGGLGYGYTF. The CDR3 coding sequence is TGTGCCAGCAGCGGGGGGTGGTTTGGAGGGCTAGGCTATGGCTACACCTTC.

This chain joins TRBV15 and TRBJ1-2, with D perhaps TRBD1 (6 bases). Germline CDR1 is LNHNV and CDR2 is YYDKDF (reference sequence). Trimming shortened V by 2 bases and J by 6 bases, and 13 bases separated the two germline ends. This CDR3 comprises 14 residues. CDR3 coding DNA: TGTGCCACCAGCAGACGGGACATCCGAAATGGCTACACCTTC. It is translated as CATSRRDIRNGYTF.

The chain links TRBV6-4 to TRBJ2-7; D is possibly TRBD1 (5 bases). CDR3 length: 14 residues. The V and J ends lost 10 bases and 4 bases respectively, with 20 bases between them. Germline CDR1 reads MRHNA; CDR2 reads SNTAGT. The CDR3 DNA sequence: TGTGCCACCCAATGGAAGACGAACAGGTACGAGCAGTACGTC. It specifies CATQWKTNRYEQYV.

The V call is TRBV5-5, the J call TRBJ2-7; no clear D. There are 14 residues in the CDR3. V lost 0 bases and J lost 3, with 10 bases in between. Germline V gives CDR1 SGHKS, CDR2 YYEKEE (reference sequence). The CDR3 bases are TGTGCCAGCAGCTTGGGCAGGTTCAACTACGAGCAGTACGTC. Translating it yields CASSLGRFNYEQYV.

The chain recombines TRBV9 with TRBJ2-5; D possibly corresponds to TRBD1 (6 bases). V shed 3 bases and J shed 4 bases, with 16 bases lying between them. Per the germline V gene, CDR1 is SGDLS and CDR2 is YYNGEE. The CDR3 covers 15 residues. CDR3 residues: CASSAYGARGETQYF. The CDR3 region has the DNA TGTGCCAGCAGCGCCTACGGGGCCAGGGGAGAGACCCAGTACTTC.

This clonotype was seen a handful of times. This chain connects TRBV6-6 to TRBJ1-1; TRBD1 matches at 8 bases. V gave up 10 bases and J gave up 8 bases; unmatched junction bases: 6. CDR1 is MNHNY, CDR2 SVGAGI, per germline (reference sequence). This CDR3 has 11 amino acids. The CDR3 spells CATRTGNEAFF. The CDR3 coding sequence is TGTGCCACCCGGACAGGGAACGAAGCTTTCTTT.

Ten or more counts support this clonotype. The rearrangement uses TRBV7-2 and TRBJ2-1; TRBD2 agrees at 7 bases. The germline V gene encodes CDR1 SGHTA and CDR2 FQGNSA. The CDR3 contains 15 residues. V dropped 2 bases and J dropped 3; count of bases not matched to a gene: 4. The CDR3 DNA sequence: TGTGCCAGCAGCTTACTAGCGGAGGACTACAATGAGCAGTTCTTC. This translates into CASSLLAEDYNEQFF.

The J gene is TRBJ2-2, the V gene TRBV29-1; TRBD1 aligns across 10 bases. With 6 bases clipped from V and 6 bases from J, the junction kept 1 base outside the gene matches. In germline, CDR1 is SQVTM, CDR2 ANQGSEA. CDR3 length equals 12 residues. CDR3 nucleotides: TGCAGCGTCGGGACAGGGGCCGGGGAGCTGTTTTTT. Protein product: CSVGTGAGELFF.

The table lists this clonotype with a few counts. This rearrangement joins TRBV12-3 or TRBV12-4 to TRBJ2-2; D might be TRBD1 or TRBD2, each matching 6 bases. With 6 bases removed from V and 5 bases from J, the gap between germline ends came to 16 bases. This CDR3 spans 15 amino acids. The DNA for the CDR3 is TGTGCCAGCAGACCACAGGGAGGAGGAACCGGGGAGCTGTTTTTT. This encodes CASRPQGGGTGELFF.

The V and J genes are TRBV10-3 and TRBJ1-5; D uncertain. The end of the DNA fits TRBJ2-3 better, so the J call may be wrong. Germline V gene data show CDR1 as ENHRY and CDR2 as SYGVKD. CDR3 size: 14 residues. This CDR3 reads CAISESDVEQPQYF. CDR3 sequence (DNA): TGTGCCATCAGTGAGTCTGATGTGGAGCAGCCCCAGTATTTT.

At least ten counts were recorded for this clonotype. This chain joins TRBV6-6 and TRBJ2-7; D might be TRBD1 or TRBD2, each matching 5 bases. This CDR3 comprises 13 residues. V dropped 7 bases and J dropped 1 base, with 11 bases sitting between them. Germline CDR1 and CDR2: MNHNY and SVGAGI (reference sequence). In DNA, the CDR3 is TGTGCCAGCACCAGGGACGGATCCTACGAGCAGTACTTC. Protein sequence: CASTRDGSYEQYF.

The CDR3 coding sequence is TGCAGCGTTGATCTTGGTGGGGGGGAGACCCAGTACTTC. It specifies CSVDLGGGETQYF. The chain recombines TRBV29-1 with TRBJ2-5; possibly TRBD2 for D (6 bases). Germline V lookup: CDR1 SQVTM, CDR2 ANQGSEA. The CDR3 has 13 amino acids. Trimming cost V 3 bases and J 5 bases, with 13 bases left between them.

In this sample, this clonotype turned up a few times. This chain uses TRBV27 with TRBJ1-6; TRBD1 matches at 9 bases. CDR3 length: 15 residues. Germline-derived CDR1 and CDR2 are MNHEY and SMNVEV (reference sequence). J gave up 9 bases and V 4 bases, and 7 bases lay outside the gene matches. This CDR3 is CASSSRDRVFSPLHF. CDR3 sequence (DNA): TGTGCCAGCAGTTCCCGGGACAGGGTTTTTTCACCCCTCCACTTT.

This clonotype was observed a few times. The chain recombines TRBV7-9 with TRBJ2-6; either TRBD1 or TRBD2 may fit D (5 bases each). The CDR3 loop spans 17 amino acids. V lost 3 bases and J lost 0, with 12 bases in between. CDR1 is SEHNR, CDR2 FQNEAQ, per germline (reference sequence). The CDR3 bases are TGTGCCAGCAGCTTTCCGGGACGGGGCTCTGGGGCCAACGTCCTGACTTTC. Its translation: CASSFPGRGSGANVLTF.

This chain uses TRBV5-5 with TRBJ1-4; no reliable D call. Trimming stripped 4 bases from V and 0 bases from J, with 13 bases between. The CDR3 is 16 residues long. The germline V gene has CDR1 SGHKS and CDR2 YYEKEE (reference sequence). The CDR3 region is CASSALGDATNEKLFF. CDR3 coding DNA: TGTGCCAGCAGCGCGCTCGGGGATGCAACTAATGAAAAACTGTTTTTT.

At least ten counts were recorded for this clonotype. The V gene is TRBV7-2, the J gene TRBJ2-1; 10 nucleotides align to TRBD2. Germline V gene sequence: CDR1 SGHTA, CDR2 FQGNSA. CDR3 length equals 16 residues. With V trimmed by 1 base and J by 7 bases, 7 bases remained unmatched. CDR3 in amino acids: CASSLVKRGGMNEQFF. The CDR3 DNA follows: TGTGCCAGCAGCTTAGTTAAGCGGGGGGGTATGAATGAGCAGTTCTTC.

The sample holds a few counts of this clonotype. CDR3 nucleotide sequence: TGTGCCAGCTCACCAGACGGAGGGTACACCGGGGAGCTGTTTTTT. This codes for CASSPDGGYTGELFF. This chain uses TRBV18 with TRBJ2-2; the D gene is possibly TRBD2 (6 bases). CDR1 and CDR2 from the germline V gene are KGHSH and LQKENI. The CDR3 contains 15 residues. V was pared by 2 bases and J by 3 bases, with 10 bases between.

V is TRBV4-3 and J is TRBJ1-3; D gene uncertain. Trimming shortened V by 0 bases and J by 4 bases, and 4 bases separated the two germline ends. The CDR3 spans 13 residues. Germline-derived CDR1 and CDR2 are LGHNA and YSLEER. The CDR3 sequence: CASSQDGGNTIYF. As DNA, the CDR3 is TGCGCCAGCAGCCAAGATGGGGGAAACACCATATATTTT.

This chain joins TRBV3-1 and TRBJ2-1; 10 nucleotides align to TRBD2. Per the germline V gene, CDR1 is LGHDT and CDR2 is YNNKEL (reference sequence). The CDR3 has 14 residues. V lost 5 bases, J lost 10 bases, and 8 bases stayed unmatched. The CDR3 bases are TGTGCCAGCAGCGCCCAGACTAGCGGGTCCGAGCAGTTCTTC. Protein sequence: CASSAQTSGSEQFF.

The chain links TRBV24-1 to TRBJ2-3, with 7 bases that match TRBD2. This CDR3 has 12 amino acids. Unmatched junction bases numbered 0, after V lost 4 bases and J lost 6 bases. Germline-derived CDR1 and CDR2 are KGHDR and SFDVKD. The CDR3 region is CATSELADTQYF. CDR3 in DNA: TGTGCCACCAGTGAACTAGCGGATACGCAGTATTTT.

V gene TRBV20-1 combines with J gene TRBJ2-7; the D is unclear. V was shortened by 5 bases and J by 7 bases, with 12 bases between the two germline ends. The CDR3 spans 11 residues. CDR1 DFQATT and CDR2 SNEGSKA come from the germline V gene (reference sequence). The CDR3 coding sequence is TGCAGTGCTCTGACATCTCAGGAGCAGTACGTC. Translated, it gives CSALTSQEQYV.

The chain combines TRBV19 with TRBJ2-1, with 8 bases that match TRBD2. V lost 3 bases and J lost 4; bases outside the gene matches: 5. The CDR3 has 15 residues. Germline V gene lookup returns CDR1 LNHDA and CDR2 SQIVND (reference sequence). CDR3 region: CASSIERGSYNEQFF. The CDR3 DNA is TGTGCCAGTAGTATCGAGCGGGGGTCGTACAATGAGCAGTTCTTC.

The rearrangement uses TRBV29-1 and TRBJ2-2; a weak D match, TRBD2 (5 bases). Germline CDR1 reads SQVTM; CDR2 reads ANQGSEA. The CDR3 loop spans 13 amino acids. The CDR3 loop reads CRGSSLNTGELFF. Written as DNA, the CDR3 is TGCAGGGGGAGCAGCCTGAACACCGGGGAGCTGTTTTTT.